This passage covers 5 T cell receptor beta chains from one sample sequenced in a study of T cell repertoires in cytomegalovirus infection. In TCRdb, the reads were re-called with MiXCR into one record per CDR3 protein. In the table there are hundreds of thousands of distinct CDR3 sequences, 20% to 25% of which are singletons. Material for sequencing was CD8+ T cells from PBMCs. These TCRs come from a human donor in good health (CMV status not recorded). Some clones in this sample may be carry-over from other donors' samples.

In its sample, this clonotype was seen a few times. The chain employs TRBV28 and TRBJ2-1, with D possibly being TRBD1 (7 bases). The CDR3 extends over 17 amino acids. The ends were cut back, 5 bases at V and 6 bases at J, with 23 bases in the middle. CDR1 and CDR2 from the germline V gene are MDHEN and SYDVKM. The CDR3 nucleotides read TGTGCCAGCAGTCAGGGACAGCTCGGGGGCTTTGCCAATGAGCAGTTCTTC. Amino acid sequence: CASSQGQLGGFANEQFF.

The CDR3 protein is CASSGETDGSGPQHF. CDR3 nucleotides: TGTGCCAGCAGCGGCGAAACCGACGGTTCGGGGCCCCAGCATTTT. V is TRBV7-6 and J is TRBJ1-5; D uncertain. Trimming removed 5 bases at V and 9 bases at J, with 20 bases between. Germline CDR1 is SGHVS and CDR2 is FNYEAQ. CDR3 length equals 15 residues.

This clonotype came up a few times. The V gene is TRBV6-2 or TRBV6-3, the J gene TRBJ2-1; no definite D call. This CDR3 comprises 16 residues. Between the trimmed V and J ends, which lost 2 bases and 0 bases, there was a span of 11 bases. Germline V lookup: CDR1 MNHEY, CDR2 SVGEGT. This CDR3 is CASSYEVPSSYNEQFF. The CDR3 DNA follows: TGTGCCAGCAGTTACGAGGTTCCGAGCTCCTACAATGAGCAGTTCTTC.

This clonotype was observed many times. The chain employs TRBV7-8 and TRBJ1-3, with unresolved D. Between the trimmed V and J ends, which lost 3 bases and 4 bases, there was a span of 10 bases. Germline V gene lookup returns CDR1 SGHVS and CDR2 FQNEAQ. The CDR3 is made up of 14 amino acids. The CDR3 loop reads CASSFGEMGNTIYF. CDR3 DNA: TGTGCCAGCAGCTTCGGGGAGATGGGAAACACCATATATTTT.

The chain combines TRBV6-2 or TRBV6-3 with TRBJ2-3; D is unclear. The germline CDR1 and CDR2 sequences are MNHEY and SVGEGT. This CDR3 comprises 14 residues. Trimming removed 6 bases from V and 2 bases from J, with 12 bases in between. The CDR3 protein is CASSLGPFTDTQYF. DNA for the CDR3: TGTGCCAGCAGCCTCGGACCCTTCACAGATACGCAGTATTTT.